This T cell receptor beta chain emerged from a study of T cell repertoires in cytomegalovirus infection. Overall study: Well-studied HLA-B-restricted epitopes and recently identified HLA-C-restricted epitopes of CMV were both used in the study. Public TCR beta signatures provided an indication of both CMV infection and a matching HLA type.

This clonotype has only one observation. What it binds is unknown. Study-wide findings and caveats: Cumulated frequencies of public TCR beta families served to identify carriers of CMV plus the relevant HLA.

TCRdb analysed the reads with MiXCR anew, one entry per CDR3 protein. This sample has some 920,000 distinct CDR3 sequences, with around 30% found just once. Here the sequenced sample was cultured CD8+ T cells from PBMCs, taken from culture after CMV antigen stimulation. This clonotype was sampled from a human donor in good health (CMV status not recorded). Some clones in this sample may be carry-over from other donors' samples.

The DNA of the CDR3 is TGTGCCAGCAGTTACTACCTTTCACAGGAGATCCTTGGTGGTACGCAGTATTTT. Residues: CASSYYLSQEILGGTQYF. The chain couples TRBV6-6 to TRBJ2-3; D may be TRBD1 (5 bases). CDR1 MNHNY and CDR2 SVGAGI come from the germline V gene (reference sequence). The V and J ends lost 1 base and 8 bases respectively, with 25 bases between them. This CDR3 region has 18 residues.